This T cell receptor (beta chain) was identified in a study of a mutant IDH1 vaccine in newly diagnosed glioma. Study as a whole: Visits designated V12 and V13 were conducted at weeks 35 and 47, respectively.

Libraries were prepared by immunoSEQ multiplex PCR; TCRdb keeps only in-frame clonotypes and omits some of them. The repertoire includes 58,000 or so clones, 85% to 90% of them detected once, and over 1.5% sits in the top ten. In germline, CDR1 is SSHAT, CDR2 FNYEAQ (reference sequence). The CDR3 loop spans 14 amino acids. Study-wide points: Immune responses induced by vaccination arose in about 93% of the patients. Whatever changes occurred in top peripheral T cell clonotypes seemed unrelated to pseudoprogression.

Indicated time point: week 35, safety follow-up. The vaccine gave 300 ug of a 20-mer mutant IDH1 peptide subcutaneously per dose. As to this clone: Its specificity is unknown. One end of the junction does not line up with germline, which may come from a read error.

The chain employs TRBV7-7 and TRBJ2-5; D unresolved. The source of this sequence is a man aged 35 to 55 with glioma. This material consisted of PBMCs, taken from a glioma patient whose treatment included an IDH1 peptide vaccine. The CDR3 region has the DNA TGTGCTAGCAGCCCCGATTGGGCCGCGGAGACCCAGTACTTC. Its translation: CASSPDWAAETQYF.